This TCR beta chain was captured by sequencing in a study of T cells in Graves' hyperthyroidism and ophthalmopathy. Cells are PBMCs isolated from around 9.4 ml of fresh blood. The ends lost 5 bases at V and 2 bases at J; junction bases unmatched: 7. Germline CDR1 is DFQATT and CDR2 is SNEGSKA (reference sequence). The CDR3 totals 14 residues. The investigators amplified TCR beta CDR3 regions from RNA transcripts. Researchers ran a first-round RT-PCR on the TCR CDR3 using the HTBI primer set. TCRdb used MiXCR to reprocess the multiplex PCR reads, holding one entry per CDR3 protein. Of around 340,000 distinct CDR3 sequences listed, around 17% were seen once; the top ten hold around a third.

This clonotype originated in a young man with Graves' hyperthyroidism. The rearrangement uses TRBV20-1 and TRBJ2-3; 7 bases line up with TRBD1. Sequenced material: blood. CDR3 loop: CSAQQGPPTDTQYF. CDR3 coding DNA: TGCAGTGCTCAACAGGGGCCCCCCACAGATACGCAGTATTTT.